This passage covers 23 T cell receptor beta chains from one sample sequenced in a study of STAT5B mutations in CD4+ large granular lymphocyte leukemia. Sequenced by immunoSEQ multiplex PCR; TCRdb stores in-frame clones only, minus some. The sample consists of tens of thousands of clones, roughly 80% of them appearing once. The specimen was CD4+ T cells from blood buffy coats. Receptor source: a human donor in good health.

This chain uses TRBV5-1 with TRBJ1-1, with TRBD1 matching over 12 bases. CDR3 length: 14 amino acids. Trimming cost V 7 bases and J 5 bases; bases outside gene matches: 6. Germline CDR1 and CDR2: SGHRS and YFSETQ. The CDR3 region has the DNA TGCGCCAGCGCACGGGACAGGGGGCTAACTGAAGCTTTCTTT. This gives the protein CASARDRGLTEAFF.

CDR3 sequence reads: CASSLALGTGQGNSSNQPQHF. The CDR3 region has the DNA TGTGCCAGCAGCTTAGCGCTAGGGACGGGACAGGGTAATTCGAGCAATCAGCCCCAGCATTTT. The rearrangement links TRBV7-4 to TRBJ1-5, with TRBD1 matching 9 bases. After removal of 0 bases from V and 1 base from J, the junction contained 16 bases not matched to a gene. CDR3 length: 21 amino acids. From germline, CDR1 is SGHVT and CDR2 SQSDAQ.

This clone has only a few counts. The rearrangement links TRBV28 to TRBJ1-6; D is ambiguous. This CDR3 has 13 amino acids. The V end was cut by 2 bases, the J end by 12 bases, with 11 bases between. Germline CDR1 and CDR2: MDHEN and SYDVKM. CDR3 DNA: TGTGCCAGCAGTTTAAGTGAGGCCCAACCCCTCCACTTT. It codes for CASSLSEAQPLHF.

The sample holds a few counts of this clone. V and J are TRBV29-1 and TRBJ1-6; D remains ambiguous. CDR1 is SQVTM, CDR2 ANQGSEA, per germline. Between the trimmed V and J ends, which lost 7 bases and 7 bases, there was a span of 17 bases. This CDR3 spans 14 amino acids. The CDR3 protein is CSAEIGDLNSPLHF. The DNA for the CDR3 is TGCAGCGCCGAAATTGGAGATCTCAATTCACCCCTCCACTTT. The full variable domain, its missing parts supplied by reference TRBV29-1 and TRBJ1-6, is SAVISQKPSRDICQRGTSLTIQCQVDSQVTMMFWYRQQPGQSLTLIATANQGSEATYESGFVIDKFPISRPNLTFSTLTVSNMSPEDSSIYLCSAEIGDLNSPLHFGNGTRLTVT.

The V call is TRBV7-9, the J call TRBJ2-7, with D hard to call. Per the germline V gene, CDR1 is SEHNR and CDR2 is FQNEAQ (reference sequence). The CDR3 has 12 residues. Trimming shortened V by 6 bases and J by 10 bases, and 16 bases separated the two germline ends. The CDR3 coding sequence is TGTGCCAGCAGTCAGAAATCAGACAAACAGTACTTC. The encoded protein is CASSQKSDKQYF.

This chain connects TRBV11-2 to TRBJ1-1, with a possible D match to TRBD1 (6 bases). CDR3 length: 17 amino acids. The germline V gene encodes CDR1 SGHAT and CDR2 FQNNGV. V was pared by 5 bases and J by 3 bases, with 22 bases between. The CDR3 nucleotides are TGTGCCAGCAGCACCCATCAAGGGGGAAAGAAGGACACTGAAGCTTTCTTT. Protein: CASSTHQGGKKDTEAFF.

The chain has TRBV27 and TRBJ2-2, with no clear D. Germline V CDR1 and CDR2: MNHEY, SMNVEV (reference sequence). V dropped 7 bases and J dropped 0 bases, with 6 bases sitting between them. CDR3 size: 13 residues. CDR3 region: CASKYTNTGELFF. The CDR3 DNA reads TGTGCCAGCAAGTATACGAACACCGGGGAGCTGTTTTTT.

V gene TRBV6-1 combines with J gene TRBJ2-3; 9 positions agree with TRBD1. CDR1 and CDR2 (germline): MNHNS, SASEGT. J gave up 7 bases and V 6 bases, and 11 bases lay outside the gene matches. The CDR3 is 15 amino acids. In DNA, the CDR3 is TGTGCCAGCAGGACCTTCGGACAGGGGCGGAATACGCAGTATTTT. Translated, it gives CASRTFGQGRNTQYF.

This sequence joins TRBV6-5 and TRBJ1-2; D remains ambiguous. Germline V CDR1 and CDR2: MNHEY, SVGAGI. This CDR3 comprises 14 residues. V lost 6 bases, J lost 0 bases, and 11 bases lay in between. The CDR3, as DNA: TGTGCCAGCAGCCCGACACATCCTAACTATGGCTACACCTTC. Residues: CASSPTHPNYGYTF.

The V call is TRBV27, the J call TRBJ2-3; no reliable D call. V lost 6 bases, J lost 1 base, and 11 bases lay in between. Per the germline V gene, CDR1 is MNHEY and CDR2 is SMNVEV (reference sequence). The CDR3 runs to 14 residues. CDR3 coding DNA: TGTGCCAGCAGACCCAACGGCGGCACAGATACGCAGTATTTT. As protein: CASRPNGGTDTQYF.

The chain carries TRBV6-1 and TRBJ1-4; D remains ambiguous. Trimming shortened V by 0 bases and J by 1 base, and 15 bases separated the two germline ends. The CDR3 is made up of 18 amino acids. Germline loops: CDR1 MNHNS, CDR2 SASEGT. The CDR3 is CASSEAPVRELTNEKLFF. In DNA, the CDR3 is TGTGCCAGCAGTGAAGCGCCGGTCCGAGAGTTAACTAATGAAAAACTGTTTTTT.

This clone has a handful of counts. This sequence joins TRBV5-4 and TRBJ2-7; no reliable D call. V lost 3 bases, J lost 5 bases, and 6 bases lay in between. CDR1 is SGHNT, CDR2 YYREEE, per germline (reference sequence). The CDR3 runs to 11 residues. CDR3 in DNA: TGTGCCAGCAGCTCCCGGGACGAGCAGTACTTC. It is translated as CASSSRDEQYF.

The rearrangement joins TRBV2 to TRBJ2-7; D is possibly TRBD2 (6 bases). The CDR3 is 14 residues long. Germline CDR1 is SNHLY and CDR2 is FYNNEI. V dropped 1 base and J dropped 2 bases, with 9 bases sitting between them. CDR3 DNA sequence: TGTGCCAGCAGTGAAGGGAGGGCAACCTACGAGCAGTACTTC. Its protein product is CASSEGRATYEQYF.

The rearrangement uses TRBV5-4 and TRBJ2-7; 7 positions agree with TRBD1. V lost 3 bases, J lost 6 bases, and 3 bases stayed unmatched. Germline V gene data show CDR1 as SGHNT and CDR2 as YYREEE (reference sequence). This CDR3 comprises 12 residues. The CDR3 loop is CASSWNRGEQYF. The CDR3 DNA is TGTGCCAGCAGCTGGAACAGGGGCGAGCAGTACTTC.

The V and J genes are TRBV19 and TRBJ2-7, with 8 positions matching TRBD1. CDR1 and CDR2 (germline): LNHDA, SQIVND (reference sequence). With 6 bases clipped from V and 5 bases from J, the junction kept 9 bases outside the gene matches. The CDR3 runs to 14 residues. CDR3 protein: CASRSGQVYNEQYF. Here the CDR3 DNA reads TGTGCCAGTAGGTCGGGACAGGTGTACAACGAGCAGTACTTC.

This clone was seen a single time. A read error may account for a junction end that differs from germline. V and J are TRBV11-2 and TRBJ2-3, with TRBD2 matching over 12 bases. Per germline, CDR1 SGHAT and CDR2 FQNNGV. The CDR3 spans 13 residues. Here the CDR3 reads CASSFLAGGPVHF. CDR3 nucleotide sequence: TGTGCCAGCAGCTTCCTAGCGGGGGGGCCAGTACATTTT.

CDR3 sequence (DNA): TGCGCCAGCAGCTTATTTAGCGAGTCAGATACGCAGTATTTT. This gives the protein CASSLFSESDTQYF. V and J are TRBV5-1 and TRBJ2-3; possibly TRBD2 for D (5 bases). V lost 2 bases to trimming and J lost 4 bases, with 11 bases between them. Germline V gives CDR1 SGHRS, CDR2 YFSETQ. The CDR3 has 14 residues.

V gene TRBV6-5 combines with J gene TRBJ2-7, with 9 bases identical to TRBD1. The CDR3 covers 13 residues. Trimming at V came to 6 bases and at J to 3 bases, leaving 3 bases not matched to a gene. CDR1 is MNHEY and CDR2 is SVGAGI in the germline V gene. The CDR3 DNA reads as TGTGCCAGCAGAAGGACAGGGGTCTACGAGCAGTACTTC. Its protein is CASRRTGVYEQYF.

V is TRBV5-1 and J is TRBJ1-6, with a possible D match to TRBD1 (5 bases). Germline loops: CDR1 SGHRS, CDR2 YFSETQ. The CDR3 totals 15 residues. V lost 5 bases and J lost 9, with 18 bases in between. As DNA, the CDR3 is TGCGCCAGCAGTATGGGAAGGGGAGAGAGTTCACCCCTCCACTTT. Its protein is CASSMGRGESSPLHF.

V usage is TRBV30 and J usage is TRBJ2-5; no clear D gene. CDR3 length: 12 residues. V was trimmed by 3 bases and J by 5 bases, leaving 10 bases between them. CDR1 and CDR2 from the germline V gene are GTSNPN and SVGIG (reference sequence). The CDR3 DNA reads TGTGCCTGGAGACCGGTGGGGGAGACCCAGTACTTC. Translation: CAWRPVGETQYF. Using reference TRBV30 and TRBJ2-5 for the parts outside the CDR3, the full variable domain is SQTIHQWPATLVQPVGSPLSLECTVEGTSNPNLYWYRQAAGRGLQLLFYSVGIGQISSEVPQNLSASRPQDRQFILSSKKLLLSDSGFYLCAWRPVGETQYFGPGTRLLVL.

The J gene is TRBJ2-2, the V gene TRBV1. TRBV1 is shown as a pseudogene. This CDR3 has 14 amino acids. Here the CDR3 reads CTSSQPLMTGELFF. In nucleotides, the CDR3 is TGCACCAGCAGCCAACCGTTGATGACGGGGGAGCTGTTTTTT.

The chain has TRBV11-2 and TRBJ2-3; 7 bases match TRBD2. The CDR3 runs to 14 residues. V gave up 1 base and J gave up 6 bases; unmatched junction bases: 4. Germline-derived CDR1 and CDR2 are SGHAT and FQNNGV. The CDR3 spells CASSLVVGGDTQYF. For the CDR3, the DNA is TGTGCCAGCAGCTTAGTGGTGGGAGGGGATACGCAGTATTTT.

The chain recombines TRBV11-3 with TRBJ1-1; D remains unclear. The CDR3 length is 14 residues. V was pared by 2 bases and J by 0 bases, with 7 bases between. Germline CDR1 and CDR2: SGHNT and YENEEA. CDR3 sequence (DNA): TGTGCCAGCAGCTTATTACGGATGAACACTGAAGCTTTCTTT. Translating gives CASSLLRMNTEAFF.